The 25 T cell receptor beta chains presented below share a single source sample, sequenced in a study of blood T cell repertoires in COVID-19. Clones were read by immunoSEQ multiplex PCR, and TCRdb kept only the in-frame ones, dropping some. There are under 200,000 clones in the sample; about 90% occur only once, and 7% to 7.5% lies in the top ten. The sequencing input was PBMCs or T cells enriched from blood (not recorded which). Every receptor here comes from a woman in her forties or fifties who had recovered from COVID-19.

The J gene is TRBJ2-3, the V gene TRBV15, with 8 bases fitting TRBD1. Germline V gives CDR1 LNHNV, CDR2 YYDKDF (reference sequence). There are 15 residues in the CDR3. The J segment lost 5 bases and the V segment lost 0 bases, leaving 4 bases of the junction unmatched. CDR3 nucleotide sequence: TGTGCCACCAGCAGAGAAGACAGGGGCTTAGATACGCAGTATTTT. Amino acids: CATSREDRGLDTQYF.

The chain combines TRBV29-1 with TRBJ1-2; D remains ambiguous. The CDR3 is made up of 14 amino acids. Germline V gene data show CDR1 as SQVTM and CDR2 as ANQGSEA. With 2 bases removed from V and 4 bases from J, the gap between germline ends came to 14 bases. DNA for the CDR3: TGCAGCGTTGAAAATAGGCCCGCGGGCTATGGCTACACCTTC. Encoded protein: CSVENRPAGYGYTF.

The chain recombines TRBV27 with TRBJ2-7; TRBD2 agrees at 8 bases. The CDR3 runs to 15 residues. V was clipped by 6 bases and J by 0 bases; unmatched bases: 7. Per the germline V gene, CDR1 is MNHEY and CDR2 is SMNVEV (reference sequence). CDR3 region: CASRSTSGSSYEQYF. The CDR3 bases are TGTGCCAGCAGGTCTACTAGCGGAAGCTCCTACGAGCAGTACTTC.

In its sample, this clone is large. The V call is TRBV24-1, the J call TRBJ1-5; D is undetermined. Trimming removed 0 bases at V and 3 bases at J, with 5 bases between. CDR3 length: 14 residues. Germline CDR1 reads KGHDR; CDR2 reads SFDVKD. The CDR3 region is CATSDLSINQPQHF. CDR3 DNA: TGTGCCACCAGTGATTTGTCAATCAATCAGCCCCAGCATTTT.

This chain links TRBV27 with TRBJ1-6; D is unclear. This CDR3 is 16 amino acids long. Germline V gene sequence: CDR1 MNHEY, CDR2 SMNVEV (reference sequence). V was pared by 3 bases and J by 4 bases, with 13 bases between. Written as DNA, the CDR3 is TGTGCCAGCAGTTTCCAGGTCCCAAGTTATAATTCACCCCTCCACTTT. It yields the protein CASSFQVPSYNSPLHF.

This chain uses TRBV18 with TRBJ1-1, with a weak D call TRBD1 (5 bases). Per germline, CDR1 KGHSH and CDR2 LQKENI. The CDR3 is 14 residues long. The V end lost 2 bases, the J end lost 2 bases, and 9 bases lay between the germline ends. Here the CDR3 DNA reads TGTGCCAGCTCACCATCGGGGGGAAACACTGAAGCTTTCTTT. Its protein product is CASSPSGGNTEAFF.

The chain carries TRBV11-3 and TRBJ2-1; tentatively, D is TRBD2 (5 bases). Germline CDR1 is SGHNT and CDR2 is YENEEA. The CDR3 loop spans 13 amino acids. V dropped 3 bases and J dropped 6 bases, with 9 bases sitting between them. In DNA, the CDR3 is TGTGCCAGCAGCTTGAGGACTCTCAATGAGCAGTTCTTC. Residues: CASSLRTLNEQFF.

The chain has TRBV7-2 and TRBJ1-6; D is undetermined. CDR1 and CDR2 (germline): SGHTA, FQGNSA. This CDR3 has 14 amino acids. Trimming removed 2 bases from V and 8 bases from J, with 10 bases in between. CDR3 loop: CASSLLGPDSPLHF. DNA of the CDR3: TGTGCCAGCAGCTTACTAGGCCCTGATTCACCCCTCCACTTT.

The chain is built from TRBV3-1 (or the pseudogene TRBV3-2) and TRBJ2-5; 12 bases agree with TRBD2. Germline assignment: CDR1 LGHDT and CDR2 YNNKEL (reference sequence). The trim removed 6 bases at V and 4 bases at J, leaving 9 bases unmatched. The CDR3 runs to 16 residues. The CDR3 DNA follows: TGTGCCAGCAGTCCTAGCGGGAGGGCCAACGGAGAGACCCAGTACTTC. Translation gives CASSPSGRANGETQYF.

V is TRBV24-1 and J is TRBJ2-5; no clear D. V was pared by 4 bases and J by 7 bases, with 15 bases between. The germline V gene encodes CDR1 KGHDR and CDR2 SFDVKD. The CDR3 spans 14 residues. The CDR3 protein is CATSDSLTRGTQYF. DNA for the CDR3: TGTGCCACCAGTGACTCGCTGACTCGAGGGACCCAGTACTTC.

The chain uses TRBV11-2 and TRBJ2-5; D is perhaps TRBD1 (6 bases). V was cut by 4 bases and J by 3 bases, with 21 bases left in between. The CDR3 contains 17 residues. Germline CDR1 SGHAT, CDR2 FQNNGV. DNA for the CDR3: TGTGCCAGCAGCTCCCGACTCCGGGGACACAGCGAAGAGACCCAGTACTTC. Encoded protein: CASSSRLRGHSEETQYF. Looking up the rest from reference TRBV11-2 and TRBJ2-5 gives the full variable domain: EAGVAQSPRYKIIEKRQSVAFWCNPISGHATLYWYQQILGQGPKLLIQFQNNGVVDDSQLPKDRFSAERLKGVDSTLKIQPAKLEDSAVYLCASSSRLRGHSEETQYFGPGTRLLVL.

The J gene is TRBJ1-4, the V gene TRBV5-1, with D maybe TRBD1 (5 bases). The CDR3 sequence is 14 residues long. Germline values: CDR1 SGHRS, CDR2 YFSETQ. Trimming removed 0 bases from V and 8 bases from J, with 11 bases in between. In DNA, the CDR3 is TGCGCCAGCAGCTTGGCTACAGGTGGAGAAAAACTGTTTTTT. Its translation: CASSLATGGEKLFF. Combining the CDR3 with reference TRBV5-1 and TRBJ1-4 gives the whole variable domain KAGVTQTPRYLIKTRGQQVTLSCSPISGHRSVSWYQQTPGQGLQFLFEYFSETQRNKGNFPGRFSGRQFSNSRSEMNVSTLELGDSALYLCASSLATGGEKLFFGSGTQLSVL.

This clone was counted a single time. This chain links TRBV5-1 with TRBJ2-6; 11 nucleotides line up with TRBD1. Germline CDR1 SGHRS, CDR2 YFSETQ. This CDR3 region has 19 residues. J gave up 3 bases and V 0 bases, and 8 bases lay outside the gene matches. CDR3 sequence: CASSLGSGQGAYGANVLTF. In nucleotides, the CDR3 is TGCGCCAGCAGCTTGGGATCCGGACAGGGGGCGTATGGGGCCAACGTCCTGACTTTC.

J is TRBJ2-1 and V is TRBV11-2; 8 positions agree with TRBD2. V trimming: 0 bases; J trimming: 6 bases; junction bases outside the gene matches: 16. The CDR3 is 19 residues long. CDR1 is SGHAT, CDR2 FQNNGV, per germline. The CDR3 is CASSLDLRLAGGKGNEQFF. CDR3 DNA sequence: TGTGCCAGCAGCTTAGATCTAAGGCTGGCGGGAGGTAAGGGCAATGAGCAGTTCTTC.

The gene calls are TRBV7-8 and TRBJ1-2; 10 positions match TRBD1. Looked up from germline, CDR1 is SGHVS and CDR2 is FQNEAQ. V gave up 5 bases and J gave up 5 bases; unmatched junction bases: 5. This CDR3 has 14 residues. In DNA, the CDR3 is TGTGCCAGCAGCGTGACAGGGGGCGGGTATGGCTACACCTTC. This translates into CASSVTGGGYGYTF.

The chain joins TRBV7-9 to TRBJ1-1; D is uncertain. This CDR3 contains 14 residues. Germline loops: CDR1 SEHNR, CDR2 FQNEAQ (reference sequence). V was trimmed by 5 bases and J by 0 bases, leaving 10 bases between them. CDR3 residues: CASSAQVMNTEAFF. As DNA, the CDR3 is TGTGCCAGCAGCGCGCAAGTTATGAACACTGAAGCTTTCTTT. The whole variable domain, filled in from reference TRBV7-9 and TRBJ1-1, reads DTGVSQNPRHKITKRGQNVTFRCDPISEHNRLYWYRQTLGQGPEFLTYFQNEAQLEKSRLLSDRFSAERPKGSFSTLEIQRTEQGDSAMYLCASSAQVMNTEAFFGQGTRLTVV.

The chain combines TRBV19 with TRBJ2-5; 8 bases align to TRBD2. V lost 5 bases, J lost 4 bases, and 9 bases stayed unmatched. This CDR3 is built from 15 residues. The germline V gene encodes CDR1 LNHDA and CDR2 SQIVND (reference sequence). The CDR3 nucleotides read TGTGCCAGTAGTCTATTAACTAGCGGCGGAGAGACCCAGTACTTC. It specifies CASSLLTSGGETQYF.

The rearrangement links TRBV28 to TRBJ1-5; no clear D gene. V was trimmed by 7 bases and J by 7 bases, leaving 17 bases between them. CDR1 and CDR2 (germline): MDHEN, SYDVKM. This CDR3 has 14 amino acids. The chain's CDR3 is CASTREGGWQPQHF. As DNA, the CDR3 is TGTGCCAGCACCCGAGAGGGAGGGTGGCAGCCCCAGCATTTT.

The chain uses TRBV2 and TRBJ1-2, with 8 bases fitting TRBD1. In germline, CDR1 is SNHLY, CDR2 FYNNEI. The CDR3 extends over 13 amino acids. Unmatched junction bases numbered 2, after V lost 4 bases and J lost 4 bases. CDR3 amino acids: CASSGQGFYGYTF. For the CDR3, the DNA is TGTGCCAGCAGTGGACAGGGGTTCTATGGCTACACCTTC.

The V gene is TRBV5-1, the J gene TRBJ1-1, with 8 bases identical to TRBD1. V dropped 1 base and J dropped 2; count of bases not matched to a gene: 7. Germline CDR1 is SGHRS and CDR2 is YFSETQ. CDR3 length: 16 amino acids. The CDR3 region is CASSLFVSGGNTEAFF. In nucleotides, the CDR3 is TGCGCCAGCAGCTTGTTTGTTTCAGGGGGCAACACTGAAGCTTTCTTT.

In this sample, this clone turned up once. The J gene is TRBJ2-1, the V gene TRBV9, with 7 positions matching TRBD2. The V gene end was trimmed by 2 bases and the J gene end by 2 bases; junction bases not matched to a gene: 4. The CDR3 spans 15 residues. The germline CDR1 and CDR2 sequences are SGDLS and YYNGEE. The CDR3 DNA sequence: TGTGCCAGCAGCGTGTGGGGAGGGCCCTACAATGAGCAGTTCTTC. Translated: CASSVWGGPYNEQFF.

V and J are TRBV19 and TRBJ2-1; perhaps TRBD2 as D (5 bases). The CDR3 has 18 amino acids. The V gene lost 5 bases and the J gene lost 5 bases, with 25 bases spanning the gap. In germline, CDR1 is LNHDA, CDR2 SQIVND (reference sequence). The CDR3 reads CASSADSDPLGADNEQFF. The CDR3 DNA sequence: TGTGCCAGTAGTGCGGACTCCGACCCCCTAGGCGCGGACAATGAGCAGTTCTTC.

V usage is TRBV11-2 and J usage is TRBJ2-5; 7 bases fit TRBD2. The CDR3 runs to 13 residues. Germline loops: CDR1 SGHAT, CDR2 FQNNGV. Germline trimming cut 5 bases from V and 4 bases from J; bases unmatched to any gene: 4. CDR3: CASSALAGETQYF. CDR3 coding DNA: TGTGCCAGCAGCGCATTAGCGGGAGAGACCCAGTACTTC.

This clone turned up a few times. The rearrangement uses TRBV4-1 and TRBJ1-6; D gene ambiguous. The CDR3 is made up of 13 amino acids. V dropped 1 base and J dropped 8 bases, with 6 bases sitting between them. Per germline, CDR1 MGHRA and CDR2 YSYEKL. The CDR3 DNA reads TGCGCCAGCAGCCAAGTCCCAGATTCACCCCTCCACTTT. Its protein is CASSQVPDSPLHF.

In its sample, this clone was seen a few times. The chain carries TRBV19 and TRBJ1-6; 9 bases map to TRBD1. Germline loops: CDR1 LNHDA, CDR2 SQIVND (reference sequence). The CDR3 runs 16 residues. Losses at the gene ends were 6 bases for V and 8 bases for J; bases not matched to a gene: 11. The CDR3 reads CASRNRDRVFDSPLHF. In DNA form, the CDR3 reads TGTGCCAGTAGGAACCGGGACAGGGTCTTCGATTCACCCCTCCACTTT.